The next 5 T cell receptor beta chains were all read from a single sample in a study of T cells in Graves' hyperthyroidism and ophthalmopathy. Researchers amplified the TCR beta CDR3 regions from RNA transcripts. The HTBI primer set served for first-round RT-PCR of the TCR CDR3. TCRdb re-called the multiplex PCR reads with MiXCR, one entry per CDR3 protein. The sample has around 520,000 distinct CDR3 sequences; over 13% are singletons. Material: blood. These receptors were collected from a young woman with Graves' hyperthyroidism.

This clonotype was observed many times. The chain has TRBV12-3 or TRBV12-4 and TRBJ2-3; tentative D call: TRBD1 (6 bases). There are 12 residues in the CDR3. V was clipped by 7 bases and J by 5 bases, with 10 bases between them. The CDR3 DNA reads TGTGCCAGCACAAGACAGGTAGATACGCAGTATTTT. This translates into CASTRQVDTQYF.

In this sample, this clonotype turned up many times. The CDR3: CASSSGGSLTEAFF. In DNA form, the CDR3 reads TGTGCCAGCAGTTCAGGGGGCTCGCTCACTGAAGCTTTCTTT. V is TRBV27 and J is TRBJ1-1; 8 bases map to TRBD1. The CDR3 loop spans 14 amino acids. From germline, CDR1 is MNHEY and CDR2 SMNVEV (reference sequence). V shed 4 bases, J shed 4 bases, and the junction held 5 bases outside the gene matches.

This clonotype was counted at least ten times. The chain has TRBV19 and TRBJ2-3; D tentatively reads TRBD1 or TRBD2 (5 bases each). The CDR3 length is 16 residues. Germline CDR1 reads LNHDA; CDR2 reads SQIVND (reference sequence). The germline V and J ends were trimmed by 3 bases and 2 bases, with 15 bases remaining between them. DNA for the CDR3: TGTGCCAGTAGTATCACCCCCTTAGGGACCACAGATACGCAGTATTTT. It specifies CASSITPLGTTDTQYF. The full variable domain, in which reference TRBV19 and TRBJ2-3 provide the parts outside the CDR3, is DGGITQSPKYLFRKEGQNVTLSCEQNLNHDAMYWYRQDPGQGLRLIYYSQIVNDFQKGDIAEGYSVSREKKESFPLTVTSAQKNPTAFYLCASSITPLGTTDTQYFGPGTRLTVL.

V is TRBV19 and J is TRBJ2-1; 7 bases agree with TRBD1. The CDR3 contains 14 residues. J gave up 6 bases and V 5 bases, and 7 bases lay outside the gene matches. Per germline, CDR1 LNHDA and CDR2 SQIVND (reference sequence). CDR3: CASSLGTALNEQFF. The CDR3 DNA reads TGTGCCAGTAGTCTCGGGACAGCCCTCAATGAGCAGTTCTTC.

This clonotype was seen ten or more times. This rearrangement joins TRBV20-1 to TRBJ2-5, with 13 bases identical to TRBD2. Germline V gene lookup returns CDR1 DFQATT and CDR2 SNEGSKA (reference sequence). The J segment lost 2 bases and the V segment lost 1 base, leaving 13 bases of the junction unmatched. The CDR3 runs 19 residues. The CDR3 DNA is TGCAGTGCTAGAGCTGCGGGACTAGCGGGATACGGTGCTCAAGAGACCCAGTACTTC. This codes for CSARAAGLAGYGAQETQYF.